The 13 T cell receptor beta chains reported below all come from one sample, sequenced in a study of cytomegalovirus exposure and HLA in healthy donors (dated by TCRdb to the late 2010s). Libraries were made using the immunoSEQ multiplex PCR assay. A mixture of 60 forward primers for TCR Vbeta segments and 13 reverse primers for TCR Jbeta segments was used in the multiplex PCR. TCRdb's version of the immuneACCESS table is confined to in-frame rearrangements and falls short of the full clone set. An unresolved V gene accounts for under half of the shortfall where checked; the remainder is of unknown origin. The sample records tens of thousands of clones, about two thirds of which are singletons. 19% of the sample is taken by the ten largest. Sequenced: PBMCs. Source of these receptors: a woman aged 55 to 70 in good health and CMV-seropositive.

This chain uses TRBV10-3 with TRBJ1-5, with D perhaps matching TRBD1 (5 bases). The germline CDR1 and CDR2 sequences are ENHRY and SYGVKD. This CDR3 has 12 residues. Trimming cost V 5 bases and J 4 bases, with 6 bases left between them. CDR3 DNA: TGTGCCATCAGTCAGGGAAATCAGCCCCAGCATTTT. It yields the protein CAISQGNQPQHF.

V gene TRBV5-5 combines with J gene TRBJ2-5, with 9 bases aligning to TRBD1. CDR1 and CDR2 from the germline V gene are SGHKS and YYEKEE (reference sequence). V shed 4 bases, J shed 5 bases, and the junction held 3 bases outside the gene matches. The CDR3 length is 13 residues. CDR3 coding DNA: TGTGCCAGCAGCCGACAGGGGGAGGAGACCCAGTACTTC. Its translation: CASSRQGEETQYF.

This clone appeared once. The V gene is TRBV7-2, the J gene TRBJ1-3; D possibly corresponds to TRBD1 (6 bases). The V gene's germline CDR1 is SGHTA and CDR2 FQGNSA. CDR3 length equals 15 residues. Deletions cut 5 bases from V and 0 bases from J, with 11 bases between. The CDR3 nucleotides read TGTGCCAGCAGCCTAGGGGGGCCCTCTGGAAACACCATATATTTT. It specifies CASSLGGPSGNTIYF.

The rearrangement links TRBV9 to TRBJ2-2; D may be TRBD1 (7 bases). CDR1 is SGDLS, CDR2 YYNGEE, per germline. Trimming shortened V by 5 bases and J by 6 bases, and 20 bases separated the two germline ends. The length of the CDR3 is 16 residues. The DNA of the CDR3 is TGTGCCAGCAGTCGCCAGGGGGGTCGTCCACCCGGGGAGCTGTTTTTT. This sequence encodes CASSRQGGRPPGELFF.

This chain links TRBV6-5 with TRBJ2-5; D gene uncertain. The J call may be in error: the DNA end matches TRBJ2-7 better. Looked up from germline, CDR1 is MNHEY and CDR2 is SVGAGI. CDR3 size: 13 residues. The CDR3 bases are TGTGCCAGCAGTTACAGTCAGGCTTACGAGCAGTACTTC. Its protein is CASSYSQAYEQYF.

This clone was picked up a small number of times. The chain couples TRBV5-6 to TRBJ1-2; tentatively, D is TRBD1 (6 bases). V lost 4 bases to trimming and J lost 8 bases, with 15 bases between them. The CDR3 is 13 amino acids. Germline CDR1 and CDR2: SGHDT and YYEEEE. CDR3 nucleotide sequence: TGTGCCAGCAGCCCGGGGGGCAGGGACGGCTACACCTTC. Protein product: CASSPGGRDGYTF.

The rearrangement links TRBV7-6 to TRBJ2-7; 8 nucleotides line up with TRBD2. J was trimmed by 4 bases and V by 3 bases; bases with no gene match: 8. This CDR3 has 15 residues. Germline lookup yields CDR1 SGHVS and CDR2 FNYEAQ. The CDR3 here is CASSFNAGGRYEQYF. DNA of the CDR3: TGTGCCAGCAGCTTCAATGCGGGGGGCCGGTACGAGCAGTACTTC.

This clone was detected only a few times. The chain links TRBV27 to TRBJ1-1, with TRBD1 identical over 9 bases. Germline V gene lookup returns CDR1 MNHEY and CDR2 SMNVEV (reference sequence). There are 14 residues in the CDR3. V lost 9 bases and J lost 1; bases outside the gene matches: 6. DNA of the CDR3: TGTGCCAGTACCGGGACAGGGTGGAACACTGAAGCTTTCTTT. Translation gives CASTGTGWNTEAFF.

V usage is TRBV19 and J usage is TRBJ2-2; tentative D call: TRBD1 (6 bases). This CDR3 is built from 14 residues. Deletions cut 7 bases from V and 1 base from J, with 10 bases between. Looked up from germline, CDR1 is LNHDA and CDR2 is SQIVND (reference sequence). This chain's CDR3 is CASTQDRNTGELFF. CDR3 DNA sequence: TGTGCCAGTACCCAGGACAGGAACACCGGGGAGCTGTTTTTT.

V gene TRBV6-5 combines with J gene TRBJ2-1; TRBD1 agrees at 8 bases. Germline values: CDR1 MNHEY, CDR2 SVGAGI. After removal of 6 bases from V and 0 bases from J, the junction contained 4 bases not matched to a gene. CDR3 length: 15 amino acids. CDR3 nucleotide sequence: TGTGCCAGCAGGACGACAGGGGCCTCCTACAATGAGCAGTTCTTC. Translated, it gives CASRTTGASYNEQFF.

This clone was counted only a few times. This chain connects TRBV7-2 to TRBJ2-2; 8 bases match TRBD2. Germline V lookup: CDR1 SGHTA, CDR2 FQGNSA. The CDR3 sequence is 14 residues long. V lost 1 base and J lost 7; bases outside the gene matches: 2. The CDR3 is CASSLVRGGGELFF. CDR3 coding DNA: TGTGCCAGCAGCTTAGTCCGGGGGGGCGGGGAGCTGTTTTTT. The variable domain in full, with the rest retrieved from reference TRBV7-2 and TRBJ2-2, is GAGVSQSPSNKVTEKGKDVELRCDPISGHTALYWYRQSLGQGLEFLIYFQGNSAPDKSGLPSDRFSAERTGGSVSTLTIQRTQQEDSAVYLCASSLVRGGGELFFGEGSRLTVL.

This clone was recorded at least ten times. J is TRBJ2-3 and V is TRBV25-1; a weak D match, TRBD1 (6 bases). Germline-derived CDR1 and CDR2 are MGHDK and SYGVNS. The V gene lost 7 bases and the J gene lost 2 bases, with 10 bases spanning the gap. This CDR3 is 13 amino acids long. The CDR3 DNA reads as TGTGCCAGCACGGACAGCTACACAGATACGCAGTATTTT. Translated, it gives CASTDSYTDTQYF.

The CDR3 loop is CASSLVPGGELFF. The CDR3 nucleotides are TGTGCCAGCAGCTTAGTCCCGGGCGGGGAGCTGTTTTTT. The rearrangement joins TRBV13 to TRBJ2-2; D uncertain. CDR1 is PRHDT and CDR2 is FYEKMQ in the germline V gene (reference sequence). This CDR3 region has 13 residues. V was trimmed by 1 base and J by 7 bases, leaving 7 bases between them.